The subject of this entry is one TCR beta chain. The entry originates in a study of CD8+ T cells in alopecia areata. cDNA prepared by RNA extraction and subsequent reverse transcription served as the template for sequencing. Profiling relied on immunoSEQ multiplex PCR, and the TCRdb table lists in-frame clones only, not all of them. The profile covers approximately 3,600 clones, with 70% to 75% appearing a single time and roughly 6.4% taken by the ten largest. The CDR3 totals 13 residues. CDR1 is SGDLS and CDR2 is YYNGEE in the germline V gene. V shed 3 bases, J shed 6 bases, and the junction held 3 bases outside the gene matches.

This receptor was obtained from a human donor in good health. The chain recombines TRBV9 with TRBJ2-7; 10 bases match TRBD1. What was sequenced was skin. This CDR3 reads CASSAWDRGEQYF. CDR3 DNA sequence: TGTGCCAGCAGCGCCTGGGACAGGGGCGAGCAGTACTTC.